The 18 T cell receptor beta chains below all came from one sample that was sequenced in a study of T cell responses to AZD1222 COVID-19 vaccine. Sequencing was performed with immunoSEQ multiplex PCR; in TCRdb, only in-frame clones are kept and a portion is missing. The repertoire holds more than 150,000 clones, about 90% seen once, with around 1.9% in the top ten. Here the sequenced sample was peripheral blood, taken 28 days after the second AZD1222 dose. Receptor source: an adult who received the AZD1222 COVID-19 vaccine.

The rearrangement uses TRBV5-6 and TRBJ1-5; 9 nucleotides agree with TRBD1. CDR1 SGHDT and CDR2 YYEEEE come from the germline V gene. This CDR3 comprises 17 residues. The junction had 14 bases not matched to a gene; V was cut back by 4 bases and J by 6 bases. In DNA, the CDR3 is TGTGCCAGCAGCCGAACCGGGACAGGGAATCGAGGTCAGCCCCAGCATTTT. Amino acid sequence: CASSRTGTGNRGQPQHF.

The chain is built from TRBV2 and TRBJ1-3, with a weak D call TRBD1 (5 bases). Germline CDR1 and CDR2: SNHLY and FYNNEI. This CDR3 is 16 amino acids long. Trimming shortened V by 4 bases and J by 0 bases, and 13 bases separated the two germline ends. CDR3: CASSVEDTGSGNTIYF. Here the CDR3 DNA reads TGTGCCAGCAGTGTGGAGGACACCGGCTCTGGAAACACCATATATTTT. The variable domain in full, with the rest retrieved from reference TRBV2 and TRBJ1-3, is EPEVTQTPSHQVTQMGQEVILRCVPISNHLYFYWYRQILGQKVEFLVSFYNNEISEKSEIFDDQFSVERPDGSNFTLKIRSTKLEDSAMYFCASSVEDTGSGNTIYFGEGSWLTVV.

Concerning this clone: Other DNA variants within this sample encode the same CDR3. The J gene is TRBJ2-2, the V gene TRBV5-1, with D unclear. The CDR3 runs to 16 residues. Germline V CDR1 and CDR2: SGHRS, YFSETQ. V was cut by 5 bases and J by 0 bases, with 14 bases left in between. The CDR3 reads CASRHQEVSNTGELFF. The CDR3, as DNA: TGCGCCAGCAGGCATCAAGAAGTCTCGAACACCGGGGAGCTGTTTTTT.

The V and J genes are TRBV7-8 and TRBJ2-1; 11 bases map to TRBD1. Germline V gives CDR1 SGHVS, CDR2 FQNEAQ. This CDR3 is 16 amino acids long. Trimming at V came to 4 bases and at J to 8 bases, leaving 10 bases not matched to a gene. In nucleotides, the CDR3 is TGTGCCAGCAGCTCCCGACGGGACAGGGGGTTCTATGAGCAGTTCTTC. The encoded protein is CASSSRRDRGFYEQFF. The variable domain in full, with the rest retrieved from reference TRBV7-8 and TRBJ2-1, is GAGVSQSPRYKVAKRGQDVALRCDPISGHVSLFWYQQALGQGPEFLTYFQNEAQLDKSGLPSDRFFAERPEGSVSTLKIQRTQQEDSAVYLCASSSRRDRGFYEQFFGPGTRLTVL.

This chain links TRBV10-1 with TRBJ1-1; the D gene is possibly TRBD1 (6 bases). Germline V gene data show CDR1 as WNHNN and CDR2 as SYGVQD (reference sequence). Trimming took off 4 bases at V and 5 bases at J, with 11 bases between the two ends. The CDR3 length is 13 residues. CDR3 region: CASSGGGWTEAFF. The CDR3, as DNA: TGCGCCAGCAGTGGAGGGGGGTGGACTGAAGCTTTCTTT.

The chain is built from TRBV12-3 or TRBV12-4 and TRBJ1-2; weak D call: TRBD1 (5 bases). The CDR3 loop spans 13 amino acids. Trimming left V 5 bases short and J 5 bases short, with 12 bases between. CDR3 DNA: TGTGCCAGCAGTGCAGGGAAGGGGTATGGCTACACCTTC. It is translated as CASSAGKGYGYTF.

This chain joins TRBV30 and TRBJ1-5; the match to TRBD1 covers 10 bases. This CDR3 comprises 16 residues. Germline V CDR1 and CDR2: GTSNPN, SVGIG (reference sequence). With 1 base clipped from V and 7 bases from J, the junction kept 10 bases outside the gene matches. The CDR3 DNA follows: TGTGCCTGGAGTGATGGCGGGACAGGGGTAGGGCAGCCCCAGCATTTT. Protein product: CAWSDGGTGVGQPQHF.

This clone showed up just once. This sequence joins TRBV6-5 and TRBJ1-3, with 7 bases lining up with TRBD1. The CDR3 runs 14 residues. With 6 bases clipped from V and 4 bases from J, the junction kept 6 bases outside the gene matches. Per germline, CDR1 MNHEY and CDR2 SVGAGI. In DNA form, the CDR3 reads TGTGCCAGCAGATACAGGGGAACGGGAAACACCATATATTTT. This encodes CASRYRGTGNTIYF.

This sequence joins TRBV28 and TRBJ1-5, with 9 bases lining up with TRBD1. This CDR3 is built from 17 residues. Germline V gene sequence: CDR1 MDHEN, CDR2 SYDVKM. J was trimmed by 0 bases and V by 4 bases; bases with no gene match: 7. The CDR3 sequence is CASSSGTGIYSNQPQHF. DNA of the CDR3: TGTGCCAGCAGTTCTGGGACAGGGATTTATAGCAATCAGCCCCAGCATTTT.

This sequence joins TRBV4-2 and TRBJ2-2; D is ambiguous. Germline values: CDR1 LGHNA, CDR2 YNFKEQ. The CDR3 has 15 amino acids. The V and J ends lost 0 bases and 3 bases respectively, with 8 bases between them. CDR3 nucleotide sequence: TGTGCCAGCAGCCAAGATTCCTCTTACACCGGGGAGCTGTTTTTT. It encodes CASSQDSSYTGELFF.

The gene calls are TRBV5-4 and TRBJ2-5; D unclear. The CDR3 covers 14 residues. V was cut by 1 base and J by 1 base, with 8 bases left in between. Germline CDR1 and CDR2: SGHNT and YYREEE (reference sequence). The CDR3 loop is CASSLTARQETQYF. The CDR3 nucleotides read TGTGCCAGCAGCTTGACAGCCCGCCAAGAGACCCAGTACTTC. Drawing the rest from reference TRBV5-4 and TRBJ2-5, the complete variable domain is ETGVTQSPTHLIKTRGQQVTLRCSSQSGHNTVSWYQQALGQGPQFIFQYYREEENGRGNFPPRFSGLQFPNYSSELNVNALELDDSALYLCASSLTARQETQYFGPGTRLLVL.

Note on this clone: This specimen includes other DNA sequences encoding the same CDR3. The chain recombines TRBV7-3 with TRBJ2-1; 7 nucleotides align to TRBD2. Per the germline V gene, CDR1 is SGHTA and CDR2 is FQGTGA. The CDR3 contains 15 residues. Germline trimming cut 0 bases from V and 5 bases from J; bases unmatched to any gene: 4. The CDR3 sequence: CASSLTSGANNEQFF. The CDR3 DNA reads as TGTGCCAGCAGCTTAACGAGCGGGGCAAACAATGAGCAGTTCTTC.

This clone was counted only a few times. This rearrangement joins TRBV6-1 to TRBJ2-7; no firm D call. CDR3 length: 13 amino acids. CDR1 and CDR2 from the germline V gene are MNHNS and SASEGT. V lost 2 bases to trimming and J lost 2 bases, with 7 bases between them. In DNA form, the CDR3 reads TGTGCCAGCAGTGAATCAGGAACCTACGAGCAGTACTTC. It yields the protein CASSESGTYEQYF.

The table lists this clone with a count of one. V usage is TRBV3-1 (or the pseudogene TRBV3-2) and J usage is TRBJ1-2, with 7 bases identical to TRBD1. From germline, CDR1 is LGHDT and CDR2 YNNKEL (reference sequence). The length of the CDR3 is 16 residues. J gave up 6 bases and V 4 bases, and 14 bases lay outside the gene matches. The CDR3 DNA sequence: TGTGCCAGCAGCCCCCAACGGACAGGCCCCGAGCATGGCTACACCTTC. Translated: CASSPQRTGPEHGYTF.

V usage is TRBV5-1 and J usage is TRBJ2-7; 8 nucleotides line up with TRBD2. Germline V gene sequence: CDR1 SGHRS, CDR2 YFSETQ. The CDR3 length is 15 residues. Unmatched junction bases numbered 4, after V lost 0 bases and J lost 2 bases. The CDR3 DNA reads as TGCGCCAGCAGCTTGGAGGGACTAGGGACCTACGAGCAGTACTTC. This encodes CASSLEGLGTYEQYF. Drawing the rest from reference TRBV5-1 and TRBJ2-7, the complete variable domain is KAGVTQTPRYLIKTRGQQVTLSCSPISGHRSVSWYQQTPGQGLQFLFEYFSETQRNKGNFPGRFSGRQFSNSRSEMNVSTLELGDSALYLCASSLEGLGTYEQYFGPGTRLTVT.

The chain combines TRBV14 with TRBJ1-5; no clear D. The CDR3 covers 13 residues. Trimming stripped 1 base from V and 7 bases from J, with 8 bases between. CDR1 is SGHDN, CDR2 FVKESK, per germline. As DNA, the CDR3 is TGTGCCAGCAGCCAAGGGCGCGCCCAGCCCCAGCATTTT. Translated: CASSQGRAQPQHF.

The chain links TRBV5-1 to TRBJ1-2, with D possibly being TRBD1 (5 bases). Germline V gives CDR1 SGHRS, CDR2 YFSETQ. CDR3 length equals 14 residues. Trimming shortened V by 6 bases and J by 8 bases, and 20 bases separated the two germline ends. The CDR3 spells CASNIGGLSSGYTF. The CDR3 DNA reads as TGCGCCAGCAATATCGGGGGTTTGTCTAGCGGCTACACCTTC. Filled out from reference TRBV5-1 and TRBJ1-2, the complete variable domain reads KAGVTQTPRYLIKTRGQQVTLSCSPISGHRSVSWYQQTPGQGLQFLFEYFSETQRNKGNFPGRFSGRQFSNSRSEMNVSTLELGDSALYLCASNIGGLSSGYTFGSGTRLTVV.

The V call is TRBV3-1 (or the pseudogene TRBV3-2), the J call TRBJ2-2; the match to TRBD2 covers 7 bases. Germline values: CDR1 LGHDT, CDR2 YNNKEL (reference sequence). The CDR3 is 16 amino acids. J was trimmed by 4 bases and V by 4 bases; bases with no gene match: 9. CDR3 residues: CASSLTSVSSTGELFF. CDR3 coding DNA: TGTGCCAGCAGCCTCACTAGCGTCTCCAGCACCGGGGAGCTGTTTTTT.